A selection of T cell receptor beta chains follows, all from one sample in a study of early T cells in non-severe SARS-CoV-2 infection. TCRdb analysed the 5' RACE reads with MiXCR anew, one entry per CDR3 protein. The data contain nearly 80,000 distinct CDR3 sequences, roughly 12% of them singletons. Sequenced input: whole blood. Receptor source: an adult who was a healthcare worker with PCR-confirmed SARS-CoV-2 infection or an uninfected control (not recorded which). CDR3s include the opening cysteine and the closing phenylalanine or tryptophan. The D gene is left open where the match is weak. The size of a clone is reported for some rows only, either as once, few or many, or as a class for expanded clones.

V	size	D	J	DNA	CDR3
TRBV5-4	few	NA	TRBJ2-3	TGTGCCAGCAGCTTGAGGGTATCACACACAGATACGCAGTATTTT	CASSLRVSHTDTQYF
TRBV18	many	NA	TRBJ1-1	TGTGCCAGCTCACCGGTAGGGATGAACACTGAAGCTTTCTTT	CASSPVGMNTEAFF
TRBV2	NA	NA	TRBJ2-4	TGTGCCAGCAGACACACAGAAGCCAAAAACATTCAGTACTTC	CASRHTEAKNIQYF
TRBV5-1	few	NA	TRBJ1-4	TGCGCCAGCAGTTCGGACGGGGGATTATCGGAAAAACTGTTTTTT	CASSSDGGLSEKLFF
TRBV10-2	few	TRBD2	TRBJ2-6	TGCGCCAGCAGTGAATGGGGGGGCTCTGGGGCCAACGTCCTGACTTTC	CASSEWGGSGANVLTF
TRBV29-1	few	NA	TRBJ1-1	TGCAGCGTTGCGAGCGGTGAAGCTTTCTTT	CSVASGEAFF
TRBV7-6	many	NA	TRBJ2-1	TGTGCCAGCAGCACGGTTAGCTCCTACAATGAGCAGTTCTTC	CASSTVSSYNEQFF
TRBV6-2/TRBV6-3	NA	TRBD1	TRBJ1-1	TGTGCCAGCACCCCTCTCTATGGGAGACAGGGACGAGCTGAAGCTTTCTTT	CASTPLYGRQGRAEAFF
TRBV29-1	few	NA	TRBJ2-3	TGCAGCGTTAAAGGCACAGATACGCAGTATTTT	CSVKGTDTQYF
TRBV28	few	NA	TRBJ2-4	TGTGCCAGCAGCCTGGGGGGTCGGGACATTCAGTACTTC	CASSLGGRDIQYF